The rows below give T cell receptor beta chains drawn from one sample of a study of blood T cell repertoires in COVID-19. Generated by immunoSEQ multiplex PCR, the TCRdb table keeps only in-frame clones and is missing some. Among approximately 93,000 clones listed, approximately 88% were seen once. The sequenced sample was peripheral blood. These receptor sequences come from a man in his 60s with acute or convalescent COVID-19. CDR3s include the opening cysteine and the closing phenylalanine or tryptophan. The D gene is left open where the match is weak. Clone size is stated in some rows and not others, as once, few, many or a class when expanded.

clone_size	v_call	j_call	d_call	cdr3_nt	cdr3_aa
NA	TRBV30	TRBJ1-2	NA	TGTGCCTGGAGAACCGCTCCGAGGGAGGGCTACACCTTC	CAWRTAPREGYTF
NA	TRBV9	TRBJ2-2	NA	TGTGCCAGCAGCCCCCGGACAAACACCGGGGAGCTGTTTTTT	CASSPRTNTGELFF
NA	TRBV11-3	TRBJ1-1	NA	TGTGCCAGCAGCTTAGGTGGTCTGGCGAACACTGAAGCTTTCTTT	CASSLGGLANTEAFF
NA	TRBV19	TRBJ1-3	NA	TGTGCCAGTAGACGGAACAGGGTCTCTGGAAACACCATATATTTT	CASRRNRVSGNTIYF
NA	TRBV7-3	TRBJ2-1	TRBD2	TGTGCCAGCAGCTTAAGAGGGAGCGGGACGAACAATGAGCAGTTCTTC	CASSLRGSGTNNEQFF
NA	TRBV30	TRBJ1-1	TRBD1	TGTGCCTGGAGTACCACCAGGGGGTGGAACACTGAAGCTTTCTTT	CAWSTTRGWNTEAFF
NA	TRBV5-6	TRBJ2-2	NA	TGTGCCAGCAGCTTGGGAGTGGAGGTATCCCCCGGGGAGCTGTTTTTT	CASSLGVEVSPGELFF
NA	TRBV12-3/TRBV12-4	TRBJ1-1	NA	TGTGCCAGCAACCTGGGGGGGAACACTGAAGCTTTCTTT	CASNLGGNTEAFF
NA	TRBV5-1	TRBJ1-1	TRBD1	TGCGCCAGCAGCTTGGGGAGGGGGCCCGGGAACACTGAAGCTTTCTTT	CASSLGRGPGNTEAFF
few	TRBV5-1	TRBJ1-6	TRBD1	TGCGCCAGCAGCAGGACAGGGATGAATTCACCCCTCCACTTT	CASSRTGMNSPLHF
few	TRBV6-4	TRBJ2-1	TRBD2	TGTGCCAGCAGTGCCGGACTAGAAGGGAGTGAGCAGTTCTTC	CASSAGLEGSEQFF
NA	TRBV11-3	TRBJ2-7	TRBD1	TGTGCCAGCAGCTTAGGATCGGGACAGGGTTACGAGCAGTACTTC	CASSLGSGQGYEQYF
NA	TRBV10-3	TRBJ2-2	NA	TGTGCCATCACGGAGACAGCAAACACCGGGGAGCTGTTTTTT	CAITETANTGELFF
NA	TRBV19	TRBJ2-7	TRBD1	TGTGCCAGTAGTATCGGTACAGGGGCGAGTGAGCAGTACTTC	CASSIGTGASEQYF
NA	TRBV2	TRBJ1-1	NA	TGTGCCAGCAGTGAATGGGACGACAGGCAAGAAGCTTTCTTT	CASSEWDDRQEAFF
NA	TRBV30	TRBJ1-5	NA	TGTGCCTGGAGTCCTAGAGGCAATCAGCCCCAGCATTTT	CAWSPRGNQPQHF
NA	TRBV9	TRBJ1-2	NA	TGTGCCAGCAGCCCAGATTCGGCCTTCCCTAGTGGCTACACCTTC	CASSPDSAFPSGYTF
NA	TRBV11-2	TRBJ2-2	NA	TGTGCCAGCAGCTTTTACAACGCGAACACCGGGGAGCTGTTTTTT	CASSFYNANTGELFF
NA	TRBV6-5	TRBJ1-1	TRBD1	TGTGCCAGCAGCGAGACAGGGGTTGGCACTGAAGCTTTCTTT	CASSETGVGTEAFF
NA	TRBV28	TRBJ1-4	NA	TGTGCCAGCAGGGACGGGGCAACTAATGAAAAACTGTTTTTT	CASRDGATNEKLFF
once	TRBV25-1	TRBJ1-2	NA	TGTGCCAGCAGTGAATATATGTTTGGCTACACCTTC	CASSEYMFGYTF
NA	TRBV9	TRBJ2-1	TRBD2	TGTGCCAGCAGCGGGGGACTACGGAACCCCAATGAGCAGTTCTTC	CASSGGLRNPNEQFF
NA	TRBV19	TRBJ2-7	NA	TGTGCCAGTAGTATTCGGGAACCGACTTACGTCTACGAGCAGTACTTC	CASSIREPTYVYEQYF
NA	TRBV24-1	TRBJ2-5	NA	TGTGCCACCAGTGCGGTCGGGAGCCGCCAAGAGACCCAGTACTTC	CATSAVGSRQETQYF
NA	TRBV7-8	TRBJ2-7	NA	TGTGCCAGCAGCTTCTCGACAGCCCCCTACGAGCAGTACTTC	CASSFSTAPYEQYF
NA	TRBV7-3	TRBJ1-1	NA	TGTGCCAGCAGCCGTCAACAGGGCACTGAAGCTTTCTTT	CASSRQQGTEAFF
once	TRBV27	TRBJ2-6	NA	TGTGCCAGCAGCCAGACAGTCTCTGGGGCCAACGTCCTGACTTTC	CASSQTVSGANVLTF